The next 30 T cell receptor beta chains were all read from a single sample in a study of chemoradiotherapy in HPV16-positive cancers. Profiling relied on immunoSEQ multiplex PCR, and the TCRdb table lists in-frame clones only, not all of them. This table holds 30,000 to 35,000 clones, around 87% found once. Material: blood, obtained from a patient who underwent chemoradiotherapy. The receptor source for this set is a human donor with HPV-associated anogenital cancer.

The chain employs TRBV6-5 and TRBJ1-2, with D perhaps matching TRBD1 (5 bases). This CDR3 comprises 15 residues. Trimming took 5 bases from V and 4 from J, leaving 17 bases between them. Germline V gives CDR1 MNHEY, CDR2 SVGAGI. CDR3 bases: TGTGCCAGCAGTCCCGGGACCTACCGGGGCTATGGCTACACCTTC. Translation: CASSPGTYRGYGYTF.

This chain links TRBV4-1 with TRBJ2-5; weak D call: TRBD2 (6 bases). The CDR3 extends over 14 amino acids. Germline V gives CDR1 MGHRA, CDR2 YSYEKL. Trimming took off 4 bases at V and 7 bases at J, with 16 bases between the two ends. CDR3 sequence reads: CASSPGTAGTTQYF. CDR3 DNA: TGCGCCAGCAGCCCGGGGACTGCCGGCACGACCCAGTACTTC.

The chain recombines TRBV6-1 with TRBJ2-1; D possibly corresponds to TRBD2 (5 bases). V was clipped by 6 bases and J by 4 bases, with 16 bases between them. There are 15 residues in the CDR3. Looked up from germline, CDR1 is MNHNS and CDR2 is SASEGT. CDR3 sequence reads: CASSRGLLGYNEQFF. The DNA for the CDR3 is TGTGCCAGCAGCCGCGGGCTCCTCGGGTACAATGAGCAGTTCTTC.

The chain is built from TRBV7-9 and TRBJ2-3, with TRBD2 matching over 11 bases. This CDR3 region has 16 residues. Germline-derived CDR1 and CDR2 are SEHNR and FQNEAQ (reference sequence). V lost 5 bases and J lost 0; bases outside the gene matches: 4. CDR3 loop: CASSLGTSGSTDTQYF. In nucleotides, the CDR3 is TGTGCCAGCAGCCTAGGGACTAGCGGTAGCACAGATACGCAGTATTTT.

This chain uses TRBV5-1 with TRBJ1-3; possibly TRBD1 for D (5 bases). The CDR3 totals 15 residues. Germline assignment: CDR1 SGHRS and CDR2 YFSETQ. V lost 2 bases and J lost 3, with 12 bases in between. Here the CDR3 reads CASSLLGALGNTIYF. CDR3 DNA: TGCGCCAGCAGCTTACTAGGGGCGCTTGGAAACACCATATATTTT.

This chain uses TRBV9 with TRBJ2-1; the match to TRBD2 covers 11 bases. With 3 bases clipped from V and 7 bases from J, the junction kept 6 bases outside the gene matches. The CDR3 consists of 15 residues. CDR1 SGDLS and CDR2 YYNGEE come from the germline V gene. The CDR3 here is CASSAPGLAANEQFF. The CDR3 DNA reads as TGTGCCAGCAGCGCCCCGGGACTAGCGGCGAATGAGCAGTTCTTC.

This clone was counted once. V gene TRBV2 combines with J gene TRBJ2-5; D is possibly TRBD1 or TRBD2 (6 bases each). The CDR3 is made up of 17 amino acids. Per germline, CDR1 SNHLY and CDR2 FYNNEI. V lost 0 bases and J lost 3, with 17 bases in between. Written as DNA, the CDR3 is TGTGCCAGCAGTGAAGCGCTTCTCGGGGGACAAAAAGAGACCCAGTACTTC. As protein: CASSEALLGGQKETQYF.

This clone showed up just a few times. The chain links TRBV6-6 to TRBJ1-2; 8 positions match TRBD1. J lost 4 bases, V lost 5 bases, and 3 bases had no gene match. The CDR3 is made up of 13 amino acids. Germline lookup yields CDR1 MNHNY and CDR2 SVGAGI (reference sequence). DNA for the CDR3: TGTGCCAGCAGTCAGGACAGGGCCTATGGCTACACCTTC. Translating gives CASSQDRAYGYTF.

This clone has just one count. V is TRBV7-6 and J is TRBJ1-1; D not resolved. Trimming took 3 bases from V and 1 from J, leaving 12 bases between them. Germline lookup yields CDR1 SGHVS and CDR2 FNYEAQ. The CDR3 sequence is 15 residues long. CDR3 sequence: CASSLGKMGNTEAFF. In DNA form, the CDR3 reads TGTGCCAGCAGCTTGGGAAAGATGGGGAACACTGAAGCTTTCTTT.

The genes are TRBV5-1 and TRBJ1-4, with D perhaps matching TRBD1 (6 bases). CDR1 is SGHRS and CDR2 is YFSETQ in the germline V gene. The V end lost 4 bases, the J end lost 8 bases, and 15 bases lay between the germline ends. This CDR3 comprises 14 residues. The CDR3 loop is CASSLQGLGEKLFF. The CDR3 DNA sequence: TGCGCCAGCAGCCTACAGGGTCTGGGGGAAAAACTGTTTTTT.

The chain carries TRBV6-6 and TRBJ2-7, with D possibly TRBD1 on 5 matching bases. The CDR3 runs to 15 residues. V was shortened by 2 bases and J by 4 bases, with 15 bases between the two germline ends. The germline CDR1 and CDR2 sequences are MNHNY and SVGAGI (reference sequence). The CDR3 loop reads CASSYRQGSKYEQYF. The CDR3, as DNA: TGTGCCAGCAGTTACAGGCAGGGAAGTAAGTACGAGCAGTACTTC.

The rearrangement uses TRBV14 and TRBJ1-2, with 8 bases fitting TRBD1. This CDR3 is 13 amino acids long. Germline CDR1 and CDR2: SGHDN and FVKESK. Trimming took 3 bases from V and 8 from J; bases not matched to a gene: 5. CDR3 residues: CASSQGTGYGYTF. The CDR3 coding sequence is TGTGCCAGCAGCCAGGGGACAGGTTACGGCTACACCTTC.

The CDR3 bases are TGTGCCAGCAGCCAATGGACAGGGGTCGATGAGCAGTTCTTC. Translation: CASSQWTGVDEQFF. The genes are TRBV4-2 and TRBJ2-1; 9 bases fit TRBD1. Germline V CDR1 and CDR2: LGHNA, YNFKEQ. The ends lost 2 bases at V and 8 bases at J; junction bases unmatched: 4. The CDR3 extends over 14 amino acids.

The CDR3 bases are TGTGCCAGCAGCTTAGATAGGGGACCGGGGGAGACCCAGTACTTC. The encoded protein is CASSLDRGPGETQYF. The rearrangement joins TRBV11-2 to TRBJ2-5, with D perhaps assigned TRBD1 or TRBD2 (5 bases each). CDR3 size: 15 residues. Germline-derived CDR1 and CDR2 are SGHAT and FQNNGV. V lost 0 bases, J lost 5 bases, and 13 bases lay in between.

The chain employs TRBV9 and TRBJ1-3, with 7 bases fitting TRBD1. Germline V gene sequence: CDR1 SGDLS, CDR2 YYNGEE. The CDR3 spans 16 residues. The junction had 7 bases not matched to a gene; V was cut back by 4 bases and J by 0 bases. The CDR3 region has the DNA TGTGCCAGCAGCCTGCTGGAGGGGGCCTCTGGAAACACCATATATTTT. Translating gives CASSLLEGASGNTIYF.

Here the CDR3 reads CASSQGGTGHYGYTF. For the CDR3, the DNA is TGCGCCAGCAGCCAAGGCGGCACAGGGCACTATGGCTACACCTTC. This chain joins TRBV4-3 and TRBJ1-2; tentatively, D is TRBD1 (6 bases). Germline V CDR1 and CDR2: LGHNA, YSLEER. The germline V and J ends were trimmed by 1 base and 3 bases, with 12 bases remaining between them. The CDR3 has 15 amino acids.

V gene TRBV5-4 combines with J gene TRBJ1-6; 9 bases agree with TRBD1. From germline, CDR1 is SGHNT and CDR2 YYREEE (reference sequence). J was trimmed by 6 bases and V by 3 bases; bases with no gene match: 10. This CDR3 is built from 17 residues. The CDR3 coding sequence is TGTGCCAGCAGCTGGGATCCGGGACAGGGTTTTAATTCACCCCTCCACTTT. Protein: CASSWDPGQGFNSPLHF.

CDR3 sequence: CASSPLTTSGGNEQFF. CDR3 DNA sequence: TGCGCCAGCAGCCCCCTTACAACTAGCGGGGGAAATGAGCAGTTCTTC. This chain joins TRBV5-1 and TRBJ2-1; the match to TRBD2 covers 11 bases. The CDR3 has 16 amino acids. CDR1 is SGHRS and CDR2 is YFSETQ in the germline V gene. Losses at the gene ends were 4 bases for V and 7 bases for J; bases not matched to a gene: 10.

V usage is TRBV6-5 and J usage is TRBJ1-2; D gene unclear. The V and J ends lost 0 bases and 7 bases respectively, with 12 bases between them. The germline V gene encodes CDR1 MNHEY and CDR2 SVGAGI. This CDR3 comprises 14 residues. CDR3 nucleotides: TGTGCCAGCAGTTACTCAGGTGGAAGGTTTGGCTACACCTTC. Its translation: CASSYSGGRFGYTF.

The rearrangement joins TRBV19 to TRBJ1-2; D is undetermined. Between the trimmed V and J ends, which lost 5 bases and 6 bases, there was a span of 16 bases. CDR3 length: 14 amino acids. Germline CDR1 reads LNHDA; CDR2 reads SQIVND (reference sequence). The CDR3 is CASSPPGGTDGYTF. CDR3 DNA sequence: TGTGCCAGTAGTCCCCCGGGAGGTACTGATGGCTACACCTTC.

V gene TRBV19 combines with J gene TRBJ2-6; maybe TRBD2 (5 bases). V lost 3 bases, J lost 0 bases, and 6 bases lay in between. In germline, CDR1 is LNHDA, CDR2 SQIVND (reference sequence). The CDR3 covers 15 residues. The CDR3 reads CASSIGGSGANVLTF. In DNA form, the CDR3 reads TGTGCCAGTAGTATCGGAGGCTCTGGGGCCAACGTCCTGACTTTC.

V is TRBV18 and J is TRBJ1-2; D is ambiguous. V lost 2 bases, J lost 6 bases, and 16 bases lay in between. The length of the CDR3 is 15 residues. CDR1 KGHSH and CDR2 LQKENI come from the germline V gene. CDR3 nucleotides: TGTGCCAGCTCACCAACCGTTCCCCTCTCGGATGGCTACACCTTC. Amino acids: CASSPTVPLSDGYTF.

The J gene is TRBJ1-4, the V gene TRBV5-1; 7 nucleotides match TRBD1. The ends lost 3 bases at V and 4 bases at J; junction bases unmatched: 6. The CDR3 spans 15 residues. The V gene's germline CDR1 is SGHRS and CDR2 YFSETQ. CDR3 in amino acids: CASSSAGQYNEKLFF. CDR3 nucleotide sequence: TGCGCCAGCAGCTCGGCGGGACAGTATAATGAAAAACTGTTTTTT.

The V and J genes are TRBV7-6 and TRBJ1-5; D is perhaps TRBD1 (6 bases). The CDR3 extends over 14 amino acids. Germline CDR1 is SGHVS and CDR2 is FNYEAQ. The V end was cut by 5 bases, the J end by 7 bases, with 15 bases between. As DNA, the CDR3 is TGTGCCAGCAGCCCGTGGGGGGGCGGGCAGCCCCAGCATTTT. It codes for CASSPWGGGQPQHF.

V is TRBV9 and J is TRBJ1-1; 8 bases align to TRBD1. Germline lookup yields CDR1 SGDLS and CDR2 YYNGEE. The length of the CDR3 is 16 residues. V dropped 3 bases and J dropped 1; count of bases not matched to a gene: 8. CDR3 bases: TGTGCCAGCAGCGCGCCGACAGGGGCTAGGAACACTGAAGCTTTCTTT. Protein sequence: CASSAPTGARNTEAFF.

This rearrangement joins TRBV10-1 to TRBJ2-7, with D possibly TRBD2 on 5 matching bases. The CDR3 has 15 amino acids. Deletions cut 1 base from V and 6 bases from J, with 16 bases between. Per germline, CDR1 WNHNN and CDR2 SYGVQD (reference sequence). The CDR3 is CASSEFTAQRAEQYF. The CDR3 DNA sequence: TGCGCCAGCAGTGAGTTCACAGCCCAGAGGGCCGAGCAGTACTTC.

The chain recombines TRBV6-6 with TRBJ1-2; D call uncertain. Per the germline V gene, CDR1 is MNHNY and CDR2 is SVGAGI (reference sequence). The CDR3 is made up of 10 amino acids. With 4 bases removed from V and 9 bases from J, the gap between germline ends came to 6 bases. Here the CDR3 reads CASSSESYTF. The DNA of the CDR3 is TGTGCCAGCAGTTCGGAGAGCTACACCTTC.

The chain couples TRBV27 to TRBJ2-1; 9 nucleotides match TRBD1. The CDR3 contains 17 residues. Germline V lookup: CDR1 MNHEY, CDR2 SMNVEV (reference sequence). The trim removed 5 bases at V and 2 bases at J, leaving 10 bases unmatched. This chain's CDR3 is CASSPPDRGVTYNEQFF. CDR3 DNA: TGTGCCAGCAGTCCTCCGGACAGGGGCGTAACCTACAATGAGCAGTTCTTC.

This chain joins TRBV7-2 and TRBJ2-7, with D perhaps being TRBD1 or TRBD2 (5 bases each). Deletions cut 7 bases from V and 3 bases from J, with 16 bases between. Germline V lookup: CDR1 SGHTA, CDR2 FQGNSA. This CDR3 comprises 14 residues. Here the CDR3 DNA reads TGTGCCAGCACCCAGCCCGGGACGAACTACGAGCAGTACTTC. Its translation: CASTQPGTNYEQYF.

V and J are TRBV10-3 and TRBJ1-6; no clear D. V dropped 6 bases and J dropped 7 bases, with 22 bases sitting between them. CDR3 length equals 17 residues. From germline, CDR1 is ENHRY and CDR2 SYGVKD. In DNA, the CDR3 is TGTGCCATCAGGAGCCCCCCTCAGAGACGGGTGAATTCACCCCTCCACTTT. Translating it yields CAIRSPPQRRVNSPLHF.